The 12 T cell receptor beta chains listed next were all sequenced from one sample in a study of CD8 T cells in ankylosing spondylitis. TCRdb ran MiXCR on the 5' RACE reads and lists one entry per CDR3 protein. The data contain some 130,000 distinct CDR3 sequences, roughly 13% of them singletons. The sequencing input was blood, either unsorted or a sorted T cell fraction (not recorded which). The receptors were gathered from a female donor with ankylosing spondylitis or in good health (not recorded which).

This clonotype was counted only a few times. The chain links TRBV20-1 to TRBJ1-5; 7 bases are a match to TRBD1. There are 14 residues in the CDR3. The germline V gene encodes CDR1 DFQATT and CDR2 SNEGSKA (reference sequence). Trimming at V came to 3 bases and at J to 6 bases, leaving 8 bases not matched to a gene. The CDR3 DNA reads as TGCAGTGCTAGGAGACAGGGAGAGGGTCAGCCCCAGCATTTT. Translating gives CSARRQGEGQPQHF.

This clonotype was recorded a few times. The CDR3 DNA reads as TGCAGCGCCGTTTTAGCGGGAGGTTACGAGCAGTACTTC. Translated, it gives CSAVLAGGYEQYF. This chain uses TRBV20-1 with TRBJ2-7; the match to TRBD2 covers 10 bases. The CDR3 runs to 13 residues. Germline loops: CDR1 DFQATT, CDR2 SNEGSKA (reference sequence).

This clonotype has just a few counts. This CDR3 reads CASSLRQAVGTGELFF. The CDR3 nucleotides read TGTGCCAGCAGCTTAAGACAGGCCGTAGGCACCGGGGAGCTGTTTTTT. The rearrangement uses TRBV7-8 and TRBJ2-2, with a weak D call TRBD1 (6 bases). The CDR3 spans 16 residues. Germline V gives CDR1 SGHVS, CDR2 FQNEAQ. V was cut by 2 bases and J by 4 bases, with 14 bases left in between.

This chain links TRBV6-1 with TRBJ1-2; D gene unclear. Germline CDR1 is MNHNS and CDR2 is SASEGT. The CDR3 totals 13 residues. V lost 6 bases and J 2 bases, leaving 10 bases between the germline ends. The CDR3 loop is CASRPGINYGYTF. The CDR3 DNA sequence: TGTGCCAGCAGACCGGGAATAAACTATGGCTACACCTTC.

This clonotype was detected a few times. The V and J genes are TRBV5-4 and TRBJ2-5; TRBD1 matches at 7 bases. Per germline, CDR1 SGHNT and CDR2 YYREEE (reference sequence). CDR3 length equals 14 residues. With V trimmed by 4 bases and J by 2 bases, 5 bases remained unmatched. CDR3 nucleotide sequence: TGTGCCAGCAGCAGGGACAGTCAACAAGAGACCCAGTACTTC. This gives the protein CASSRDSQQETQYF.

This clonotype was seen repeatedly, ten times or more. The V gene is TRBV9, the J gene TRBJ2-7, with D maybe TRBD1 (6 bases). The CDR3 length is 13 residues. Between the trimmed V and J ends, which lost 3 bases and 10 bases, there was a span of 17 bases. The germline V gene encodes CDR1 SGDLS and CDR2 YYNGEE. The CDR3 region has the DNA TGTGCCAGCAGCGCAGACGGGACATCGTACCAGTACTTC. Translated, it gives CASSADGTSYQYF.

The chain combines TRBV7-6 with TRBJ1-3; D remains ambiguous. Trimming took off 3 bases at V and 0 bases at J, with 9 bases between the two ends. The CDR3 runs to 15 residues. Per germline, CDR1 SGHVS and CDR2 FNYEAQ. The chain's CDR3 is CASSFNSDSGNTIYF. For the CDR3, the DNA is TGTGCCAGCAGCTTTAACTCAGACTCTGGAAACACCATATATTTT.

This chain links TRBV12-3 or TRBV12-4 with TRBJ2-2; D is undetermined. The CDR3 runs to 15 residues. V lost 4 bases to trimming and J lost 5 bases, with 14 bases between them. The CDR3 DNA follows: TGTGCCAGCAGTTCGGACCTCAGCTGGACCGGGGAGCTGTTTTTT. This codes for CASSSDLSWTGELFF.

This clonotype was detected many times. CDR3 amino acids: CASGVGGDQPQHF. CDR3 nucleotides: TGTGCCAGCGGTGTGGGGGGGGATCAGCCCCAGCATTTT. The chain is built from TRBV5-5 and TRBJ1-5, with D possibly being TRBD1 (5 bases). Germline CDR1 is SGHKS and CDR2 is YYEKEE (reference sequence). Trimming shortened V by 7 bases and J by 5 bases, and 13 bases separated the two germline ends. The CDR3 covers 13 residues.

This clonotype was detected ten times or more. The V gene is TRBV28, the J gene TRBJ1-2; D may be TRBD1 (5 bases). The CDR3 is made up of 12 amino acids. Germline V gene data show CDR1 as MDHEN and CDR2 as SYDVKM. V was clipped by 4 bases and J by 10 bases, with 13 bases between them. CDR3 coding DNA: TGTGCCAGCAGTTCAACTAACAGGTTCTACACCTTC. Amino acid sequence: CASSSTNRFYTF.

CDR3 nucleotides: TGTGCCAGCAGTTCTCCTAGACAGGAGTCCCACAATGAGCAGTTCTTC. Translated: CASSSPRQESHNEQFF. The V gene is TRBV28, the J gene TRBJ2-1; weak D call: TRBD1 (6 bases). V lost 4 bases and J 5 bases, leaving 18 bases between the germline ends. The CDR3 sequence is 16 residues long. CDR1 is MDHEN and CDR2 is SYDVKM in the germline V gene.

Ten or more counts support this clonotype. The rearrangement joins TRBV29-1 to TRBJ2-3; D is possibly TRBD1 or TRBD2 (5 bases each). Trimming left V 1 base short and J 0 bases short, with 5 bases between. The germline CDR1 and CDR2 sequences are SQVTM and ANQGSEA. This CDR3 is built from 13 residues. The CDR3 sequence: CSVEGDSTDTQYF. DNA for the CDR3: TGCAGCGTTGAAGGGGACAGCACAGATACGCAGTATTTT.